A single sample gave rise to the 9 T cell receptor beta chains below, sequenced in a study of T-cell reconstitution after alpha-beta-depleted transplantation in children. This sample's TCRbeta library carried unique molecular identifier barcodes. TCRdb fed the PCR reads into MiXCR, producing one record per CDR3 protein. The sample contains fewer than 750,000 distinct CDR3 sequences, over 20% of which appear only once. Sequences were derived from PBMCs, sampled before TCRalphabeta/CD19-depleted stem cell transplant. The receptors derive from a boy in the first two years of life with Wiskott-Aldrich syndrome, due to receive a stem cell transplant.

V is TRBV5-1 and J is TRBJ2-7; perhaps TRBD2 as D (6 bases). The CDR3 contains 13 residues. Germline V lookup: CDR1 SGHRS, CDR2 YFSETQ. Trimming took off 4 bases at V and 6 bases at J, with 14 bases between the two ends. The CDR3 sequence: CASSPLGGFEQYF. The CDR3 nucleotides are TGCGCCAGCAGCCCCCTGGGGGGTTTCGAGCAGTACTTC.

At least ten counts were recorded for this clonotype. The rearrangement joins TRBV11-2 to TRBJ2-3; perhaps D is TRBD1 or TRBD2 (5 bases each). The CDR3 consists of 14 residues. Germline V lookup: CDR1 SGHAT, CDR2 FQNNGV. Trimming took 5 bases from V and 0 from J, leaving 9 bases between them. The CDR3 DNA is TGTGCCAGCAGCCGGGGACCGAGCACAGATACGCAGTATTTT. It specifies CASSRGPSTDTQYF.

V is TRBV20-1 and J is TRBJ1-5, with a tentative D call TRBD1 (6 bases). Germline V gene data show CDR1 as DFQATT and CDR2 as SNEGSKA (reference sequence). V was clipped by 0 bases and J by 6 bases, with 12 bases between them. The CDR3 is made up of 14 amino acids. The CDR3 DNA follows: TGCAGTGCTAGAGATCTAGGGGGGAGTCAGCCCCAGCATTTT. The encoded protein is CSARDLGGSQPQHF.

CDR3 sequence reads: CASSLYRDRKGNQPQHF. Here the CDR3 DNA reads TGTGCCAGCAGTTTATACAGGGATCGGAAAGGCAATCAGCCCCAGCATTTT. The chain is built from TRBV27 and TRBJ1-5; tentatively, D is TRBD1 (6 bases). V was pared by 1 base and J by 2 bases, with 15 bases between. The CDR3 spans 17 residues. Germline V gene lookup returns CDR1 MNHEY and CDR2 SMNVEV (reference sequence).

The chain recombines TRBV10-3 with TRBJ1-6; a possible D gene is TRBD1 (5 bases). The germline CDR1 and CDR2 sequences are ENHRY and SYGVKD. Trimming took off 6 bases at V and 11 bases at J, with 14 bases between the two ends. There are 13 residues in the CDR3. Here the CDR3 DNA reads TGTGCCATCAGCCAAACCGCAGGGACACCCCTCCACTTT. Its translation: CAISQTAGTPLHF.

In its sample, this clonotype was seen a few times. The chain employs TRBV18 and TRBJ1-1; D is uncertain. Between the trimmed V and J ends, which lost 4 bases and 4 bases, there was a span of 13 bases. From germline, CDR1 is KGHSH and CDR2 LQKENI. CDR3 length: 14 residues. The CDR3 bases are TGTGCCAGCTCACAGTCGCCCTTCGGCACTGAAGCTTTCTTT. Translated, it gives CASSQSPFGTEAFF.

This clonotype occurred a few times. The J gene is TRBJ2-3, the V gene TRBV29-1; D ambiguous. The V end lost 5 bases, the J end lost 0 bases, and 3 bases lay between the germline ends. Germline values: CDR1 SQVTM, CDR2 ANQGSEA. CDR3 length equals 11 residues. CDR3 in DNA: TGCAGCGTTTGGAGCACAGATACGCAGTATTTT. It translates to CSVWSTDTQYF.

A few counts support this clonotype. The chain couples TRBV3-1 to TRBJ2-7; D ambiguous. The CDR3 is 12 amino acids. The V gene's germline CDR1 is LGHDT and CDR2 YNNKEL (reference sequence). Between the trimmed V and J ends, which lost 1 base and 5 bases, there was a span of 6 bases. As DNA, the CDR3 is TGTGCCAGCAGCCAAGTGGAAAACGAGCAGTACTTC. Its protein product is CASSQVENEQYF.

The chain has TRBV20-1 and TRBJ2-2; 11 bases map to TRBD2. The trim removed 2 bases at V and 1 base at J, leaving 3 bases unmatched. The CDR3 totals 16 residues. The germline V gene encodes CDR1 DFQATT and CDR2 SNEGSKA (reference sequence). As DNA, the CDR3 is TGCAGTGCTAGATTAGCGGGAGGGATGAACACCGGGGAGCTGTTTTTT. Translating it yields CSARLAGGMNTGELFF.